This T cell receptor beta chain emerged from a study of T cells in Graves' hyperthyroidism and ophthalmopathy (dated by TCRdb to the late 2010s). Regarding the research as a whole: Peripheral blood was sampled at the time of initial diagnosis, prior to any treatment. A discovery cohort of about 96 patients, 43 with Graves' ophthalmopathy and approximately 60 with stable Graves' hyperthyroidism, was used to find distinguishing TCR V-J signatures. The paper reports TCR Vbeta CDR3 sequencing of roughly 140 peripheral blood samples: around 45 ophthalmopathy, under 80 hyperthyroidism and approximately 17 progressor patients. The study also compared thyroid tissue and blood T-cell repertoires from more than five Graves' hyperthyroidism patients. For training and testing, the 100 or so patients in the discovery cohort were randomly divided in a 7:3 ratio. Prospective prediction of ophthalmopathy was tested in an independent validation cohort of approximately 19 hyperthyroidism patients and 15 to 17 patients who later progressed to ophthalmopathy. After sampling, hyperthyroidism patients received methimazole starting at 30 mg daily, and ophthalmopathy patients received high-dose intravenous methylprednisolone.

Notes on this clonotype: Its antigen has not been determined. No quality values exist for individual bases; no much larger clone is one base distant.

Spanning cysteine to phenylalanine, the CDR3 consists of 15 amino acids. Kept here is only the CDR3 DNA, which spans 45 bases and is read in frame from base 1. Per the germline V gene (reference sequence), SGHAT is the CDR1 and FQDESV is the CDR2. Trimming removed 5 bases from V and 0 bases from J, leaving 14 bases between the germline ends. Overall study outcomes, separate from this receptor: No statistical method was used to fix the sample size in advance, and group allocation was not hidden from the investigators. Most expanded thyroid clonotypes (frequency above 0.001) were also found in blood, which suggests that blood repertoires may mirror thyroid immune responses. Ophthalmopathy was separated from stable hyperthyroidism by a 13 V-J signature model, with about 88% sensitivity and roughly 84% specificity obtained in cross-validation and 80%/75% obtained in testing. In validation, the model predicted progression to ophthalmopathy a median of about 6.5 months before onset, with about 64% sensitivity and 72.22% specificity.

Ophthalmopathy patients had moderately to severely active disease, with a Clinical Activity Score of 3 or more, a NOSPECS grade of 4 or more, and a disease duration of less than 3 months. Any patient with an uncontrolled infection, another autoimmune disease, pregnancy or lactation was excluded. Clinical symptoms, serum thyroxine and TRAb, thyroid ultrasound, and orbital computed tomography formed the basis for the diagnoses. PBMCs were isolated from around 10 ml of fresh peripheral blood by Ficoll-Paque density gradient centrifugation. Total RNA was extracted using Trizol reagent, and RNA quality was assessed on an Agilent 2100 Bioanalyzer. The TCR beta CDR3 regions were amplified from the RNA transcripts. A first-round RT-PCR of the TCR CDR3 used the HTBI primer set with the Qiagen OneStep RT-PCR kit. Libraries were constructed in a second round of multiplex PCR, after which size selection and purification were carried out. Sequencing of the libraries was done on an Illumina HiSeq2000 using paired-end 100 bp reads. As for the original processing: SOAPnuke was used to process the raw data, with reads discarded if the reads contained adapters or uncalled bases, had a mean Phred below 15, or lacked an exact constant-primer or identifier match. High-quality paired reads were merged using COPE v1.2.5, and each unique nucleotide sequence was defined as a clonotype. MiTCR v1.1 was used to align the clonotypes against IMGT TRBV, TRBD and TRBJ reference segments. The analysis was restricted to V-J combinations with a frequency above 0.0001, which together covered just over 98% of the repertoires. The TCS score was defined as the ratio of F50 (clonal expansion) to E x V (chaos), calculated using BLOSUM62-based TCRdist between CDR3 peptides within each V-J. Welch's t-statistics and random forest reduced 514 V-J features to 10 to 15, which were used in a naive Bayes classifier (R e1071). TCRdb handled the public reads itself, with Q25 trimming in fastp and clone calling in MiXCR, and kept productive beta chains. Every distinct CDR3 protein forms one entry, paired with its most common genes and DNA. It is TCRdb's table, rather than the study itself, that gives the V and J calls and clone size. Present in this sample are a few hundred thousand distinct CDR3 sequences, about a sixth of which were seen just once. More than 3% of the sample is in the top ten clones.

This sequence was found in a woman aged 40-49 years with Graves' ophthalmopathy. The sequenced sample consisted of blood. Recombination connected TRBV11-1 to TRBJ2-7; TRBD2 is possibly the D segment (6 matching bases). The bases read TGTGCCAGCAGCCCCCGGGGGTTCAGCTCCTACGAGCAGTACTTC. Protein translation: CASSPRGFSSYEQYF.